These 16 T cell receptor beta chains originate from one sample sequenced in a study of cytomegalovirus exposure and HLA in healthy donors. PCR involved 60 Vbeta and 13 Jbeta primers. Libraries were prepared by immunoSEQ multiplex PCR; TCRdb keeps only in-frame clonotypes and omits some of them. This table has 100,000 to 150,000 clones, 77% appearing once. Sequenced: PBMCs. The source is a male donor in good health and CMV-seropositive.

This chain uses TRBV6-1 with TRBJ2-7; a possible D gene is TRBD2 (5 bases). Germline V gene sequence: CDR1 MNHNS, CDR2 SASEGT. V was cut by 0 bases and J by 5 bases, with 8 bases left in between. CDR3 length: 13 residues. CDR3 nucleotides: TGTGCCAGCAGTGAAGCGCGAGGGAACGAGCAGTACTTC. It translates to CASSEARGNEQYF.

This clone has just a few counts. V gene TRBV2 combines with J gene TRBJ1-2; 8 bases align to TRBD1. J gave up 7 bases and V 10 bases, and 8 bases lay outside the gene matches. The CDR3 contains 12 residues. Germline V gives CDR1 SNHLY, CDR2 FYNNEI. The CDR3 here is CATQGAGTGYTF. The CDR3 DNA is TGTGCCACCCAGGGGGCTGGGACTGGCTACACCTTC.

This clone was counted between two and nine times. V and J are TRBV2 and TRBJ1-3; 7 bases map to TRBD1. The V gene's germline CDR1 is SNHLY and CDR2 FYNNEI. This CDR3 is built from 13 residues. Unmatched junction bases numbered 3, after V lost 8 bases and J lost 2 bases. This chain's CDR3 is CASGGTAGNTIYF. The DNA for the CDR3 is TGTGCCAGCGGCGGGACAGCTGGAAACACCATATATTTT. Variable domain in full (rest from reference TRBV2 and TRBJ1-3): EPEVTQTPSHQVTQMGQEVILRCVPISNHLYFYWYRQILGQKVEFLVSFYNNEISEKSEIFDDQFSVERPDGSNFTLKIRSTKLEDSAMYFCASGGTAGNTIYFGEGSWLTVV.

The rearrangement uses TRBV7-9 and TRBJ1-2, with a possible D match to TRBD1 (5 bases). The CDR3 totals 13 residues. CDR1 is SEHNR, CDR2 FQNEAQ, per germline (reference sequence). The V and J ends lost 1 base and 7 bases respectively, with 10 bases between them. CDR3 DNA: TGTGCCAGCAGCTTAGTCAGGGAGGGTGGCTACACCTTC. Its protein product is CASSLVREGGYTF.

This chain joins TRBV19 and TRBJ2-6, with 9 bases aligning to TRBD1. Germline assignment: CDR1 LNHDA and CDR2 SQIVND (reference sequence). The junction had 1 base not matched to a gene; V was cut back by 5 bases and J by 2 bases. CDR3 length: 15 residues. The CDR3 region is CASSRTGAGANVLTF. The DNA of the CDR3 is TGTGCCAGTAGTCGGACAGGGGCTGGGGCCAACGTCCTGACTTTC.

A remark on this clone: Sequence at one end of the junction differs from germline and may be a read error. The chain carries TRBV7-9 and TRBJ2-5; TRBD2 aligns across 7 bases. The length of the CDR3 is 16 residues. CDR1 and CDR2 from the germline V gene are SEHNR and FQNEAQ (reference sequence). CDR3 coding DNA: TGTTCCAGCAGCCCGAGGCCCGGGAGGTACCAAGAGACCCAGTACTTC. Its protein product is CSSSPRPGRYQETQYF.

CDR3 bases: TGTGCCAGCAGCTTGGTTACGAGGGCTCTTAGCACAGATACGCAGTATTTT. Protein product: CASSLVTRALSTDTQYF. J is TRBJ2-3 and V is TRBV5-5; weak D call: TRBD2 (5 bases). Per the germline V gene, CDR1 is SGHKS and CDR2 is YYEKEE (reference sequence). Trimming removed 0 bases at V and 0 bases at J, with 14 bases between. There are 17 residues in the CDR3.

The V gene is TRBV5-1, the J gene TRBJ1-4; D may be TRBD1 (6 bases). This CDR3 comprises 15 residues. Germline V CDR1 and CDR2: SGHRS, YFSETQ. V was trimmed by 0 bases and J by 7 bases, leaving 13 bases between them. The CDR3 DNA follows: TGCGCCAGCAGCTTGGTGGGGGACATTGGTGAAAAACTGTTTTTT. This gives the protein CASSLVGDIGEKLFF.

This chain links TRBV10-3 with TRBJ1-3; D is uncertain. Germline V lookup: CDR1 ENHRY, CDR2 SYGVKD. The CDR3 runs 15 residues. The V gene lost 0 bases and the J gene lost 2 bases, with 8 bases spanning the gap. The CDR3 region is CAISESWSPGNTIYF. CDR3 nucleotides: TGTGCCATCAGTGAGTCATGGAGTCCTGGAAACACCATATATTTT.

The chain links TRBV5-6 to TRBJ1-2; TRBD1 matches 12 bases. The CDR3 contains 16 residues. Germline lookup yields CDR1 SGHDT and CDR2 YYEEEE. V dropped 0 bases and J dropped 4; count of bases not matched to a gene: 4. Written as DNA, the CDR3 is TGTGCCAGCAGCTTGGTGGGACAGGGGGCGCCCTATGGCTACACCTTC. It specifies CASSLVGQGAPYGYTF. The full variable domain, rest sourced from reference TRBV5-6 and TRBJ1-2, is DAGVTQSPTHLIKTRGQQVTLRCSPKSGHDTVSWYQQALGQGPQFIFQYYEEEERQRGNFPDRFSGHQFPNYSSELNVNALLLGDSALYLCASSLVGQGAPYGYTFGSGTRLTVV.

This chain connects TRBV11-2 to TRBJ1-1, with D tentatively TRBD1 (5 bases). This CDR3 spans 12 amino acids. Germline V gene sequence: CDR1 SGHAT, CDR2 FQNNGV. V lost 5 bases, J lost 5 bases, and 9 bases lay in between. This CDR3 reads CASSPGGTEAFF. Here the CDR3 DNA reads TGTGCCAGCAGCCCGGGGGGGACTGAAGCTTTCTTT.

CDR3 DNA sequence: TGTGCCAGCAGCTTAGACAGGGAGGTATCTAATGAAAAACTGTTTTTT. Translation gives CASSLDREVSNEKLFF. This chain uses TRBV5-6 with TRBJ1-4; 7 bases fit TRBD1. V shed 2 bases and J 3 bases; nucleotides not matched to a gene: 7. The V gene's germline CDR1 is SGHDT and CDR2 YYEEEE. The length of the CDR3 is 16 residues.

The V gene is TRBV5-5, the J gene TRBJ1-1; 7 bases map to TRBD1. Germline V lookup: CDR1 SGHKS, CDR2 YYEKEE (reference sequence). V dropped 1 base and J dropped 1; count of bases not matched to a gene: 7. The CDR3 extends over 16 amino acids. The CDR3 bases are TGTGCCAGCAGCTTGTGGGAAAACAGGGGGAACACTGAAGCTTTCTTT. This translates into CASSLWENRGNTEAFF.

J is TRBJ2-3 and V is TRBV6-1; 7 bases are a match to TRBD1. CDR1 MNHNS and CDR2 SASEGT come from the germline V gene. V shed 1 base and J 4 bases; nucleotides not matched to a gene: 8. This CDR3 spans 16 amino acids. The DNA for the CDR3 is TGTGCCAGCAGTGAAGATTTGAGGGGGCAGTCAGATACGCAGTATTTT. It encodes CASSEDLRGQSDTQYF.

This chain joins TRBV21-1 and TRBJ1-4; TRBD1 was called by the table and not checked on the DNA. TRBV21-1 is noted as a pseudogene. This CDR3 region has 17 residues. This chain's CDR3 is CASSKEDRGEFNEKLFF. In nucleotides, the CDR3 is TGTGCCAGCAGCAAGGAAGACAGGGGGGAGTTCAATGAAAAACTGTTTTTT.

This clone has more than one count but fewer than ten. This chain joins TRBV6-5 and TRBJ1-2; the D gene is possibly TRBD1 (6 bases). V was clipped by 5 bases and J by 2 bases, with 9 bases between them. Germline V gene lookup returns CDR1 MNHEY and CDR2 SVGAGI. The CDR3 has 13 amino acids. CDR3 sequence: CASSPTGNYGYTF. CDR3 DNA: TGTGCCAGCAGTCCTACAGGGAACTATGGCTACACCTTC.